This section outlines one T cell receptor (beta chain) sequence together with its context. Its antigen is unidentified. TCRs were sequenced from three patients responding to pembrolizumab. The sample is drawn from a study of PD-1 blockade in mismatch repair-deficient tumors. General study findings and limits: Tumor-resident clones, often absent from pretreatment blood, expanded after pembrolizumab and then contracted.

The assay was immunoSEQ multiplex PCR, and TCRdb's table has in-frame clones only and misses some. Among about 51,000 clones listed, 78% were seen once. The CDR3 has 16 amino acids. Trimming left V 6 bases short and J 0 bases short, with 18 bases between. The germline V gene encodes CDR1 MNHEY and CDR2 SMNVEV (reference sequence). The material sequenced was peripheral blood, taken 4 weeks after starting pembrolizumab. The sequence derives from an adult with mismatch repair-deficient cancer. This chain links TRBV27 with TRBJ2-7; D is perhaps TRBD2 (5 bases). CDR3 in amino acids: CASRIYARGSSYEQYF. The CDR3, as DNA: TGTGCCAGCAGGATCTACGCTCGAGGGTCCTCCTACGAGCAGTACTTC.